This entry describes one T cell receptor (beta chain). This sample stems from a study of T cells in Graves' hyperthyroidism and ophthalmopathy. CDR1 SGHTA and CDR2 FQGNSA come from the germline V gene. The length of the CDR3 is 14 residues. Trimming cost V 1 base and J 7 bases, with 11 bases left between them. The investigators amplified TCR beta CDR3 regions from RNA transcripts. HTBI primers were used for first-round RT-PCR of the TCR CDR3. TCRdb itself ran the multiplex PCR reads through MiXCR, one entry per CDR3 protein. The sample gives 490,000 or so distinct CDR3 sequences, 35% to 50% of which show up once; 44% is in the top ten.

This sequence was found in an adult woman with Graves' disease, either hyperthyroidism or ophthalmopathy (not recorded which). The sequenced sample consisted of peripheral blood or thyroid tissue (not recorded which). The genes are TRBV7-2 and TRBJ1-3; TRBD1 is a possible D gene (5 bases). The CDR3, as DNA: TGTGCCAGCAGCTTAGAACAGGTTGGGAACACCATATATTTT. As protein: CASSLEQVGNTIYF. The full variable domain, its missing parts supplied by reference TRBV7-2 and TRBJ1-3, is GAGVSQSPSNKVTEKGKDVELRCDPISGHTALYWYRQSLGQGLEFLIYFQGNSAPDKSGLPSDRFSAERTGGSVSTLTIQRTQQEDSAVYLCASSLEQVGNTIYFGEGSWLTVV.